Presented here are 20 T cell receptor beta chains from one specimen sequenced in a study of neurological immune-mediated disorders. MiXCR, applied by TCRdb to the 5' RACE reads, yields one record per CDR3 protein. The data hold more than 15,000 distinct CDR3 sequences, with 3% to 4.5% observed a single time. The sequencing sample was made of CD8+ T cells from blood. These receptors were collected from a woman aged 40 to 55 in good health.

The table lists this clonotype with many counts. The chain combines TRBV20-1 with TRBJ2-3; D ambiguous. The CDR3 length is 13 residues. V lost 1 base to trimming and J lost 6 bases, with 11 bases between them. Germline CDR1 is DFQATT and CDR2 is SNEGSKA (reference sequence). CDR3 sequence (DNA): TGCAGTGCTAGAGTACTACCTCGGGATACGCAGTATTTT. It is translated as CSARVLPRDTQYF.

This clonotype was found many times. The genes are TRBV13 and TRBJ1-4; the D is unclear. CDR1 is PRHDT, CDR2 FYEKMQ, per germline (reference sequence). This CDR3 spans 12 amino acids. Between the trimmed V and J ends, which lost 1 base and 5 bases, there was a span of 2 bases. The CDR3, as DNA: TGTGCCAGCAGCTTAGTGAATGAAAAACTGTTTTTT. Translated: CASSLVNEKLFF. The variable domain in full, completed from reference TRBV13 and TRBJ1-4, reads AAGVIQSPRHLIKEKRETATLKCYPIPRHDTVYWYQQGPGQDPQFLISFYEKMQSDKGSIPDRFSAQQFSDYHSELNMSSLELGDSALYFCASSLVNEKLFFGSGTQLSVL.

This clonotype was seen at least ten times. The chain has TRBV6-2 or TRBV6-3 and TRBJ2-7, with unresolved D. CDR1 MNHEY and CDR2 SVGEGT come from the germline V gene. Trimming took 7 bases from V and 3 from J, leaving 13 bases between them. The CDR3 covers 13 residues. The CDR3 loop reads CASTAGLGYEQYF. CDR3 sequence (DNA): TGTGCCAGCACCGCCGGGTTGGGCTACGAGCAGTACTTC.

This clonotype showed up many times. This chain connects TRBV18 to TRBJ2-3, with a tentative D call TRBD2 (5 bases). Germline CDR1 is KGHSH and CDR2 is LQKENI. V dropped 6 bases and J dropped 6 bases, with 10 bases sitting between them. This CDR3 is 12 amino acids long. DNA of the CDR3: TGTGCCAGCTCTCGCCCGGGGGATACGCAGTATTTT. It specifies CASSRPGDTQYF.

This clonotype was seen many times. The chain uses TRBV29-1 and TRBJ2-3; 9 nucleotides agree with TRBD2. Trimming removed 5 bases from V and 4 bases from J; junction bases left unmatched: 7. This CDR3 is 14 amino acids long. Per the germline V gene, CDR1 is SQVTM and CDR2 is ANQGSEA. CDR3 bases: TGCAGCGTTCGCTTTAGCGGGAGCCCAGATACGCAGTATTTT. This codes for CSVRFSGSPDTQYF.

The chain has TRBV20-1 and TRBJ2-3, with 7 nucleotides matching TRBD2. Losses at the gene ends were 5 bases for V and 2 bases for J; bases not matched to a gene: 7. This CDR3 has 14 amino acids. CDR1 is DFQATT and CDR2 is SNEGSKA in the germline V gene (reference sequence). The CDR3: CSACNRDYTDTQYF. DNA for the CDR3: TGCAGTGCTTGTAACCGGGACTACACAGATACGCAGTATTTT.

The sample holds many counts of this clonotype. The V and J genes are TRBV5-6 and TRBJ2-2; D may be TRBD1 (5 bases). CDR3 length equals 17 residues. Between the trimmed V and J ends, which lost 1 base and 0 bases, there was a span of 13 bases. Germline CDR1 and CDR2: SGHDT and YYEEEE. The CDR3 nucleotides are TGTGCCAGCAGCTTGTATATCTGGGGCTCGAACACCGGGGAGCTGTTTTTT. It translates to CASSLYIWGSNTGELFF.

This clonotype occurred many times. The chain is built from TRBV6-2 or TRBV6-3 and TRBJ2-7; D unclear. Trimming pared 1 base from V and 1 base from J, leaving 5 bases between. The CDR3 sequence is 13 residues long. The germline gives CDR1 MNHEY, CDR2 SVGEGT. CDR3 protein: CASSYWPSYEQYF. CDR3 sequence (DNA): TGTGCCAGCAGTTACTGGCCGTCCTACGAGCAGTACTTC.

The sample holds many counts of this clonotype. The gene calls are TRBV7-3 and TRBJ2-1; possibly TRBD2 for D (6 bases). Germline CDR1 reads SGHTA; CDR2 reads FQGTGA. The V end was cut by 4 bases, the J end by 0 bases, with 13 bases between. The CDR3 sequence is 16 residues long. This CDR3 reads CASSSLAGSSYNEQFF. The CDR3, as DNA: TGTGCCAGCAGCTCCCTGGCGGGGAGCTCCTACAATGAGCAGTTCTTC.

This clonotype was observed at least ten times. V is TRBV7-8 and J is TRBJ2-7; 7 bases are a match to TRBD1. Germline V gene sequence: CDR1 SGHVS, CDR2 FQNEAQ. V shed 4 bases, J shed 2 bases, and the junction held 8 bases outside the gene matches. The CDR3 has 15 amino acids. The CDR3 region has the DNA TGTGCCAGCAGCTCCGCGACAGGGTGGACCTACGAGCAGTACTTC. Its translation is CASSSATGWTYEQYF. The entire variable domain, with the rest obtained from reference TRBV7-8 and TRBJ2-7, is as follows: GAGVSQSPRYKVAKRGQDVALRCDPISGHVSLFWYQQALGQGPEFLTYFQNEAQLDKSGLPSDRFFAERPEGSVSTLKIQRTQQEDSAVYLCASSSATGWTYEQYFGPGTRLTVT.

In this sample, this clonotype is medium-sized. The CDR3: CAISARREGETQYF. Written as DNA, the CDR3 is TGTGCCATCAGTGCGCGACGGGAGGGGGAGACCCAGTACTTC. The genes are TRBV10-3 and TRBJ2-5, with TRBD2 matching over 8 bases. J was trimmed by 5 bases and V by 4 bases; bases with no gene match: 6. Per germline, CDR1 ENHRY and CDR2 SYGVKD. The CDR3 totals 14 residues.

This clonotype has a count of ten or more. Here the CDR3 reads CASSGTGTGNEQFF. In nucleotides, the CDR3 is TGCGCCAGCAGCGGGACCGGGACAGGGAATGAGCAGTTCTTC. This chain uses TRBV5-1 with TRBJ2-1; 9 bases align to TRBD1. Trimming at V came to 4 bases and at J to 7 bases, leaving 6 bases not matched to a gene. Germline CDR1 reads SGHRS; CDR2 reads YFSETQ. This CDR3 region has 14 residues.

This clonotype was picked up many times. This chain uses TRBV29-1 with TRBJ2-1; 8 bases line up with TRBD2. Germline CDR1 SQVTM, CDR2 ANQGSEA. Losses at the gene ends were 1 base for V and 6 bases for J; bases not matched to a gene: 14. The CDR3 contains 17 residues. The CDR3 DNA sequence: TGCAGCGTTGAAGGTGGGGTCAGCGGGAGTAGGGGCAATGAGCAGTTCTTC. It encodes CSVEGGVSGSRGNEQFF.

This clonotype was recorded at least ten times. In nucleotides, the CDR3 is TGCGCCAGCAGGGACCGGGACAGGGGAGGGAACACTGAAGCTTTCTTT. Protein sequence: CASRDRDRGGNTEAFF. The V gene is TRBV5-1, the J gene TRBJ1-1; the match to TRBD1 covers 10 bases. V trimming: 5 bases; J trimming: 1 base; junction bases outside the gene matches: 8. CDR1 and CDR2 from the germline V gene are SGHRS and YFSETQ. This CDR3 is 16 amino acids long.

This clonotype was seen at least ten times. The chain recombines TRBV7-3 with TRBJ2-2; D not certain. Looked up from germline, CDR1 is SGHTA and CDR2 is FQGTGA. The CDR3 is 12 amino acids. Trimming pared 4 bases from V and 2 bases from J, leaving 2 bases between. CDR3 nucleotides: TGTGCCAGCAGCTCCAACACCGGGGAGCTGTTTTTT. This encodes CASSSNTGELFF. Full variable domain (rest looked up from reference TRBV7-3 and TRBJ2-2): GAGVSQTPSNKVTEKGKYVELRCDPISGHTALYWYRQSLGQGPEFLIYFQGTGAADDSGLPNDRFFAVRPEGSVSTLKIQRTERGDSAVYLCASSSNTGELFFGEGSRLTVL.

This clonotype occurred many times. The chain recombines TRBV4-1 with TRBJ2-3; D is possibly TRBD2 (5 bases). The ends were cut back, 0 bases at V and 0 bases at J, with 7 bases in the middle. The V gene's germline CDR1 is MGHRA and CDR2 YSYEKL. The CDR3 covers 15 residues. Here the CDR3 DNA reads TGCGCCAGCAGCCAAGAGGGCGGGAGCACAGATACGCAGTATTTT. Translating gives CASSQEGGSTDTQYF.

This clonotype was seen ten or more times. V and J are TRBV6-1 and TRBJ2-3; 11 nucleotides agree with TRBD2. J lost 4 bases, V lost 8 bases, and 5 bases had no gene match. Looked up from germline, CDR1 is MNHNS and CDR2 is SASEGT. This CDR3 has 14 residues. CDR3 bases: TGTGCCAGCCAGACTAGCGGGGAGTCAGATACGCAGTATTTT. This codes for CASQTSGESDTQYF.

This clonotype was detected many times. This chain links TRBV10-3 with TRBJ2-2; 9 bases map to TRBD2. The CDR3 runs 15 residues. J was trimmed by 3 bases and V by 6 bases; bases with no gene match: 5. The V gene's germline CDR1 is ENHRY and CDR2 SYGVKD. CDR3 protein: CAISDSGSDTGELFF. The CDR3 DNA sequence: TGTGCCATCAGCGATAGCGGGAGCGACACCGGGGAGCTGTTTTTT.

This sequence joins TRBV2 and TRBJ2-7; 7 nucleotides line up with TRBD1. The germline V gene encodes CDR1 SNHLY and CDR2 FYNNEI. V shed 10 bases, J shed 1 base, and the junction held 10 bases outside the gene matches. The CDR3 has 14 residues. The CDR3, as DNA: TGTGCCACCCTAACCGGGACAGCGTCCTACGAGCAGTACTTC. Amino acid sequence: CATLTGTASYEQYF.

This clonotype appeared many times. This chain uses TRBV20-1 with TRBJ2-3; D remains ambiguous. This CDR3 is built from 13 residues. CDR1 and CDR2 from the germline V gene are DFQATT and SNEGSKA (reference sequence). V lost 0 bases, J lost 4 bases, and 8 bases lay in between. In DNA, the CDR3 is TGCAGTGCTAGAGATCTGACCGCAGATACGCAGTATTTT. It yields the protein CSARDLTADTQYF.